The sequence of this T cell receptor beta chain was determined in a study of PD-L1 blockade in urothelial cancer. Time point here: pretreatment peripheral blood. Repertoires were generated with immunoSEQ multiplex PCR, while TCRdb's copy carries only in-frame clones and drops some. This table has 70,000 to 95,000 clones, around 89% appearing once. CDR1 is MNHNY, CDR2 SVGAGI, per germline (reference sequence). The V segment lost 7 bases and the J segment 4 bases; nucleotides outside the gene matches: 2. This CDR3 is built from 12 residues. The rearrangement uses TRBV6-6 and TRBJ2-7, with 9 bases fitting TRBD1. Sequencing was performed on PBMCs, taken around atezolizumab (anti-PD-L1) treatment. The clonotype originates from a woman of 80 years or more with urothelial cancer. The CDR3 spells CASIGQGYEQYF. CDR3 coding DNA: TGTGCCAGCATTGGACAGGGGTACGAGCAGTACTTC.